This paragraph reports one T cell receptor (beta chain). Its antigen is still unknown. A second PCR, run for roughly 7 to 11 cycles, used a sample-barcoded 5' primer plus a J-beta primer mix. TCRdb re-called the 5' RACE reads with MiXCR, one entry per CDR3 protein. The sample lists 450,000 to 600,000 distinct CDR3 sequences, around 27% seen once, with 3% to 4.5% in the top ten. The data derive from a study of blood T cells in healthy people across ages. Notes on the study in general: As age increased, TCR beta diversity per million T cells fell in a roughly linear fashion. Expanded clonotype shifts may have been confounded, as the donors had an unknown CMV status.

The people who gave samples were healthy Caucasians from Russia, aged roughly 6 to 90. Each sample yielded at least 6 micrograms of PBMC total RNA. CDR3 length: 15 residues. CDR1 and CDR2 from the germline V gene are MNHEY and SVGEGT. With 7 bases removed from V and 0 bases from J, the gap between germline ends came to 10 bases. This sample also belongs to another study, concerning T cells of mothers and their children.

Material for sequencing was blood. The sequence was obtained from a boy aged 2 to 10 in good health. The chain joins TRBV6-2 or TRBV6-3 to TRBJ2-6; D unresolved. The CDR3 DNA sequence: TGTGCCAGCACCATCAGGAGCTCTGGGGCCAACGTCCTGACTTTC. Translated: CASTIRSSGANVLTF.